These T cell receptor beta chains were read from a single sample in a study of breast tumors, draining lymph nodes, adjacent tissues. In TCRdb, the multiplex PCR reads were re-called with MiXCR into one record per CDR3 protein. The sample carries some 100,000 distinct CDR3 sequences, 20% to 25% recorded once. The specimen was axillary lymph node tissue. Every receptor here comes from a female donor with breast cancer. Some clones in this sample may be carry-over from other donors' samples. Both conserved end residues are part of each CDR3. D genes are given only for firm matches. Where a row states a size, it is once, few, many or the class of an expanded clone; other rows omit it.

j_gene | v_gene | d_gene | abundance | len | CDR3nt | CDR3aa
TRBJ2-3 | TRBV20-1 | . | many | 13 | TGCAGTGCTAGAGGGGACAGCACAGATACGCAGTATTTT | CSARGDSTDTQYF
TRBJ2-7 | TRBV4-1 | . | many | 15 | TGCGCCAGCAGCCAAGTGGAGGGGGCCTCCTACGAGCAGTACTTC | CASSQVEGASYEQYF
TRBJ2-3 | TRBV6-1 | TRBD1 | many | 14 | TGTGCAACCAGTAAGGACAGGGGCACAGATACGCAGTATTTT | CATSKDRGTDTQYF
TRBJ2-1 | TRBV5-1 | . | many | 17 | TGCGCCAGCAGCTTGGAGCCTTTAGGTAATTCCTACAATGAGCAGTTCTTC | CASSLEPLGNSYNEQFF
TRBJ1-2 | TRBV6-1 | TRBD1 | many | 13 | TGTGCCAGCACCCTGACAGGGTCGGGTGGCTACACCTTC | CASTLTGSGGYTF
TRBJ2-2 | TRBV19 | . | many | 14 | TGTGCCAGTAGTATCGGTACAGGCACCGGGGAGCTGTTTTTT | CASSIGTGTGELFF
TRBJ2-1 | TRBV6-5 | . | many | 16 | TGTGTCAGCAGAAACAGGGGAGGAGGGTACTACAATGAGCAGTTCTTC | CVSRNRGGGYYNEQFF
TRBJ1-3 | TRBV7-3 | . | many | 16 | TGTGCCAGCAGCCCGGGACAACCAAACTCTGGAAACACCATATATTTT | CASSPGQPNSGNTIYF
TRBJ2-4 | TRBV6-2/TRBV6-3 | . | few | 16 | TGTGCCAGCAGTTATCTACGTAGGACGGGGGAAAACATTCAGTACTTC | CASSYLRRTGENIQYF
TRBJ2-7 | TRBV27 | . | many | 13 | TGTGCCTCTCAACGCGGCAACGCCTACGAGCAGTACTTC | CASQRGNAYEQYF
TRBJ1-2 | TRBV29-1 | . | many | 11 | TGCAGCGGCAAAGACTTGGATGGCTACACCTTC | CSGKDLDGYTF
TRBJ1-6 | TRBV5-1 | . | many | 15 | TGCGCCAGCAGATTAGAACAGAACGTAAATTCGCCCCTCCACTTT | CASRLEQNVNSPLHF
TRBJ2-4 | TRBV20-1 | . | . | 14 | TGCAGTGCTCTCCGAAGGGGGGCCAAAAACATTCAGTACTTC | CSALRRGAKNIQYF
TRBJ2-2 | TRBV2 | TRBD1 | . | 16 | TGTGCCAGCATACCTTGGGGACAGGGTATCACCGGGGAGCTGTTTTTT | CASIPWGQGITGELFF
TRBJ1-5 | TRBV11-2 | . | many | 13 | TGTGCCAGCAGCTTAGGGCCGATTCAGCCCCAGCATTTT | CASSLGPIQPQHF
TRBJ2-1 | TRBV27 | . | many | 15 | TGTGCCAGCAGTTTAAATCCCCATCTCTCCGATGAGCAGTTCTTC | CASSLNPHLSDEQFF
TRBJ2-1 | TRBV2 | TRBD2 | . | 14 | TGTGCCAGCAGTCTCGAACCGGGGGGGAGGGAGCAGTTCTTC | CASSLEPGGREQFF
TRBJ1-4 | TRBV10-2 | . | many | 17 | TGCGCCAGCAGTGAGAGGGGAAGGGAGACGACTAATGAAAAACTGTTTTTT | CASSERGRETTNEKLFF
TRBJ1-2 | TRBV3-1 | . | many | 14 | TGTGCCAGCAGCCCTACAGGAGCTAACTATGGCTACACCTTC | CASSPTGANYGYTF
TRBJ2-1 | TRBV6-6 | . | many | 12 | TGTGCCAGCAGTTACAAAGTCAATGAGCAGTTCTTC | CASSYKVNEQFF
TRBJ2-7 | TRBV2 | . | many | 16 | TGTGCCAGCACCCCCACCCCGGGGCACCGGGGATACGAGCAGTACTTC | CASTPTPGHRGYEQYF
TRBJ2-7 | TRBV20-1 | . | . | 13 | TGCAGTGCTAGAGCGTCCACTGCGCCCGAGCAGTACTTC | CSARASTAPEQYF
TRBJ2-7 | TRBV12-3/TRBV12-4 | . | many | 14 | TGTGCCAGCAGTTTCTCCCCAGGGGACTACGAGCAGTACTTC | CASSFSPGDYEQYF
TRBJ1-5 | TRBV27 | . | many | 15 | TGTGCCAGCAGTTTATCAGTCCGAGGGAATCAGCCCCAGCATTTT | CASSLSVRGNQPQHF
TRBJ2-1 | TRBV6-5 | . | many | 14 | TGTGCCAGCAAGTTTGGGAGAGGAATCAATGAGCAGTTCTTC | CASKFGRGINEQFF
TRBJ2-1 | TRBV3-1 | . | . | 17 | TGTGCCAGCAGCCGCCAAGTCCACTCCGGGGCCATGGATGAGCAGTTCTTC | CASSRQVHSGAMDEQFF
TRBJ2-3 | TRBV4-2 | . | few | 19 | TGTGCCAGCAGCCAAGAAAAGGGGACTTCCTCTCTTTCCACAGATACGCAGTATTTT | CASSQEKGTSSLSTDTQYF
TRBJ2-7 | TRBV30 | . | many | 11 | TGTGCCTGGAGTGGGATGACAGAGCAGTACTTC | CAWSGMTEQYF
TRBJ2-1 | TRBV6-2/TRBV6-3 | . | . | 13 | TGTGCCAGCAGTTTAACCGGAGCACTTGAGCAGTTCTTC | CASSLTGALEQFF
TRBJ1-2 | TRBV20-1 | TRBD1 | many | 14 | TGCAGTGCTAGAGACGAGACAGGGACCTATGGCTACACCTTC | CSARDETGTYGYTF
TRBJ2-7 | TRBV20-1 | TRBD1 | many | 15 | TGCAGTGCTAGTCCCCTAGGACAGGGGAGCTACGAGCAGTACTTC | CSASPLGQGSYEQYF
TRBJ2-3 | TRBV12-5 | TRBD2 | few | 16 | TGTGCTAGTGGTTTAGTGCTAGCGGGAGTATCAGATACGCAGTATTTT | CASGLVLAGVSDTQYF
TRBJ2-7 | TRBV20-1 | . | many | 15 | TGCAGTGCTAGAGATAGTGGACAGATAACCTACGAGCAGTACTTC | CSARDSGQITYEQYF
TRBJ2-3 | TRBV5-1 | TRBD1 | many | 15 | TGCGCCAGCAGCAAACAGGGGGCGTTTGGAGATACGCAGTATTTT | CASSKQGAFGDTQYF
TRBJ1-1 | TRBV6-6 | TRBD1 | few | 16 | TGTGCCAGCAGTACAATACCCGGACAGGGAGGAACTGAAGCTTTCTTT | CASSTIPGQGGTEAFF
TRBJ2-5 | TRBV9 | . | many | 14 | TGTGCCAGCAGCGTAGGGCTAGAGCGTGTGACCCAGTACTTC | CASSVGLERVTQYF
TRBJ2-1 | TRBV5-1 | TRBD1 | many | 15 | TGCGCCAGCAGCTTGAGTGAGGGGGCGATTAATGAGCAGTTCTTC | CASSLSEGAINEQFF
TRBJ1-5 | TRBV2 | . | many | 15 | TGTGCCAGCAGTGAACTCCCCTATAGCAATCAGCCCCAGCATTTT | CASSELPYSNQPQHF
TRBJ2-2 | TRBV28 | TRBD1 | . | 15 | TGTGCCAGCAACACAGGGGGCGCGAATCAACGGGAGCTGTTTTTT | CASNTGGANQRELFF
TRBJ2-1 | TRBV20-1 | . | many | 13 | TGCAGTGCTAGCGGGGTTAATGGAAATGAGCAGTTCTTC | CSASGVNGNEQFF
TRBJ1-6 | TRBV4-1 | TRBD1 | many | 17 | TGCGCCAGCAGCCAAGTCCCGGGACAGGGATCCGGGTCACCCTTCCACTTT | CASSQVPGQGSGSPFHF
TRBJ2-2 | TRBV9 | . | . | 11 | TGTGCCGGCAGCAAGACCGGGGAGCTGTTTTTT | CAGSKTGELFF
TRBJ2-6 | TRBV14 | TRBD1 | . | 19 | TGTGCCAGCAGCCAATTAACAGGGGGCCGGCTAGCTGGGGCCAACGTCCTGACTTTC | CASSQLTGGRLAGANVLTF
TRBJ2-2 | TRBV11-3 | . | few | 14 | TGTGCCAGCAGCGACCTACTAGCTCCCGGGGAGCTGTTTTTT | CASSDLLAPGELFF
TRBJ2-5 | TRBV30 | TRBD2 | many | 14 | TGTGCCTGGAGTATCGGGGGGGGCGCAAAGACCCAGTACTTC | CAWSIGGGAKTQYF
TRBJ1-2 | TRBV11-1 | . | many | 14 | TGTGCCAGCAGCTTAGCGCAACAGGGCTCTGGCTACACCTTC | CASSLAQQGSGYTF
TRBJ2-7 | TRBV20-1 | TRBD2 | many | 14 | TGCAGTGCTGGACTAGCGGGGGTTACCTACGAGCAGTACTTC | CSAGLAGVTYEQYF
TRBJ1-2 | TRBV27 | . | many | 15 | TGTGCCAGCAGTTTAAGCGGGCAGGGCGTCTATGGCTACACCTTC | CASSLSGQGVYGYTF
TRBJ2-1 | TRBV3-1 | . | . | 11 | TGTGTCAGCAGCTTACGTAATGAGCAGTTCTTC | CVSSLRNEQFF
TRBJ1-3 | TRBV30 | . | few | 14 | TGTGCCTGGAGTGTAAGAGGGGGTGGAAACACCATATATTTT | CAWSVRGGGNTIYF
TRBJ2-1 | TRBV7-9 | TRBD2 | many | 17 | TGTGCCAGCAGCTTAAATGGACTAGCGGGGGGCCTGGGGGAGCAGTTCTTC | CASSLNGLAGGLGEQFF
TRBJ2-6 | TRBV5-6 | . | few | 14 | TGTGCCAGCAGGTTGGCCTCTGGGGCCAACGTCCTGACTTTC | CASRLASGANVLTF
TRBJ1-2 | TRBV14 | TRBD1 | many | 15 | TGTGCCAGCAGCCCATGGAACAGGGGTGACTATGGCTACACCTTC | CASSPWNRGDYGYTF